Sequencing of this TCR beta chain was carried out in a study of CD8+ T cells in alopecia areata. Extracted RNA was reverse transcribed into cDNA, the sequencing template. Generated by immunoSEQ multiplex PCR, the TCRdb table keeps only in-frame clones and is missing some. The sample includes 110,000 to 150,000 clones, 51% of them seen just once. Trimming took 3 bases from V and 6 from J; bases not matched to a gene: 6. This CDR3 region has 14 residues. Germline V CDR1 and CDR2: SGHRS, YFSETQ. V gene TRBV5-1 combines with J gene TRBJ1-2, with 9 bases aligning to TRBD1. Sample: CD4+ T cells sorted from blood, taken at week 0. The TCR sequence derives from a human donor with alopecia areata. The CDR3, as DNA: TGCGCCAGCAGCTCCCGACAGGGGGAGAATGGCTACACCTTC. Translation gives CASSSRQGENGYTF. Complete variable domain (other parts from reference TRBV5-1 and TRBJ1-2): KAGVTQTPRYLIKTRGQQVTLSCSPISGHRSVSWYQQTPGQGLQFLFEYFSETQRNKGNFPGRFSGRQFSNSRSEMNVSTLELGDSALYLCASSSRQGENGYTFGSGTRLTVV.